This T cell receptor (beta chain) comes out of a study of vaccination effects on CD4 cells after COVID-19. As for the study in general: Before any sequencing was done, the ViraFEST assay used viral peptide pools to expand antigen-specific CD4+ T cells. The researchers cultured around 2 million PBMC per well with approximately 9.1 IU/ml IL-2 and 8 to 10 ug/ml peptides.

A word on this clone: Its antigen is as yet unknown.

CD4+ T cells were isolated after less than 12 days of culture. The person's infection with SARS-CoV-2, confirmed by PCR, took place between March and December 2020. Days 3 and 7 were when half the medium was replaced with IL-2 medium. The protocol was immunoSEQ multiplex PCR, while the TCRdb copy is restricted to in-frame clones and leaves out a portion. The sample lists some 49,000 clones; around 74% were seen once. The CDR3 covers 16 residues. Germline lookup yields CDR1 DFQATT and CDR2 SNEGSKA (reference sequence). The J segment lost 7 bases and the V segment lost 3 bases, leaving 10 bases of the junction unmatched.

This clonotype was obtained from a human donor who had a prior SARS-CoV-2 infection. This sequence joins TRBV20-1 and TRBJ2-1, with TRBD2 matching 12 bases. The input for sequencing was CD4+ T cells from PBMCs cultured without peptide, taken before COVID-19 vaccination. The CDR3 DNA is TGCAGTGCTAGTTTGCCTAGCGGGAGGGCGGGGAATGAGCAGTTCTTC. Its protein is CSASLPSGRAGNEQFF.